This T cell receptor (beta chain) was captured in a study of cytomegalovirus exposure and HLA in healthy donors. Points from the study as a whole: Among TCR sequences, most were rare, though some public TCRs appeared in many donors. Cytomegalovirus association was assigned to 170 or so TCR beta chains.

TCRdb keeps only in-frame clones here, not all; method: immunoSEQ multiplex PCR. The sample holds roughly 270,000 clones, roughly 88% seen once. CDR3 size: 14 residues. The germline V gene encodes CDR1 LNHDA and CDR2 SQIVND (reference sequence). Concerning this clone: What it recognizes is unknown. Mismatch with germline at one junction end may stem from a read error.

The V gene is TRBV19, the J gene TRBJ1-1, with TRBD1 matching over 11 bases. Material: PBMCs. The sequence was collected from a woman between 18 and 30 years old in good health and CMV-seronegative. The CDR3 here is CASTNAGTGGPACF. CDR3 in DNA: TGTGCCAGTACAAACGCCGGGACAGGGGGTCCAGCCTGTTTT. The full variable domain, with the rest looked up from reference TRBV19 and TRBJ1-1, is DGGITQSPKYLFRKEGQNVTLSCEQNLNHDAMYWYRQDPGQGLRLIYYSQIVNDFQKGDIAEGYSVSREKKESFPLTVTSAQKNPTAFYLCASTNAGTGGPACFGQGTRLTVV.